The rows below give T cell receptor beta chains drawn from one sample of a study of blood T cell repertoires in COVID-19. The data were produced by immunoSEQ multiplex PCR, yet TCRdb's version contains in-frame clones alone and is incomplete. The table records around 360,000 clones, around 87% of them present only once. Sequenced sample: PBMCs or T cells enriched from blood (not recorded which). Source of these receptors: a middle-aged man in a cohort exposed to, infected with or recovered from COVID-19 (not recorded which). The conserved cysteine and the conserved F or W are not part of the CDR3 here. Fields, in order: V gene, J gene, CDR3 protein.

v_call: TRBV12-3/TRBV12-4
j_call: TRBJ1-6
cdr3_aa: ASSLRWESPLH

v_call: TRBV28
j_call: TRBJ2-3
cdr3_aa: ASSTRTSGSFDTQY

v_call: TRBV5-4
j_call: TRBJ1-3
cdr3_aa: ASSSGGYSSGNTIY

v_call: TRBV11-3
j_call: TRBJ2-1
cdr3_aa: ASSLDGRATGGNEQF

v_call: TRBV6-5
j_call: TRBJ1-4
cdr3_aa: ASRNRLYGEKLF

v_call: TRBV28
j_call: TRBJ1-5
cdr3_aa: ATRGGHPQH

v_call: TRBV28
j_call: TRBJ1-5
cdr3_aa: ASSGGQGAVQPQH

v_call: TRBV5-1
j_call: TRBJ2-5
cdr3_aa: ASSTDTLQETQY

v_call: TRBV11-3
j_call: TRBJ1-6
cdr3_aa: ASSSDRNSPLH

v_call: TRBV19
j_call: TRBJ2-1
cdr3_aa: ATSGTSSREQF

v_call: TRBV10-2
j_call: TRBJ2-2
cdr3_aa: ASSEVSGSSTGELF

v_call: TRBV24-1
j_call: TRBJ2-1
cdr3_aa: ATSDQAGGLGEQF

v_call: TRBV28
j_call: TRBJ1-1
cdr3_aa: ASTAGAGTEAF

v_call: TRBV10-3
j_call: TRBJ2-1
cdr3_aa: AISGSGNEQF

v_call: TRBV7-9
j_call: TRBJ2-3
cdr3_aa: ASSSTRETDTQY

v_call: TRBV27
j_call: TRBJ1-4
cdr3_aa: ASSPRTSSTNEKLF

v_call: TRBV9
j_call: TRBJ1-1
cdr3_aa: ASSLTGNTEAF

v_call: TRBV4-2
j_call: TRBJ1-2
cdr3_aa: ASSSGQALVNYGYT

v_call: TRBV3-1/TRBV3-2
j_call: TRBJ2-2
cdr3_aa: ASSQGGLGVGTGELF

v_call: TRBV7-6
j_call: TRBJ2-2
cdr3_aa: ASSLNVLRQGPRGELF

v_call: TRBV5-4
j_call: TRBJ1-2
cdr3_aa: ASSLVGGGYGYT

v_call: TRBV9
j_call: TRBJ2-1
cdr3_aa: ASSPGLGYNEQF

v_call: TRBV13
j_call: TRBJ1-2
cdr3_aa: ASSPRQGNYGYT

v_call: TRBV9
j_call: TRBJ2-3
cdr3_aa: ASTPGLAVTDTQY

v_call: TRBV5-8
j_call: TRBJ1-5
cdr3_aa: ASSPVGGSNQPQH

v_call: TRBV28
j_call: TRBJ2-2
cdr3_aa: ASSLRVAASGELF

v_call: TRBV6-1
j_call: TRBJ1-6
cdr3_aa: ASSEYRGPTPLH

v_call: TRBV5-4
j_call: TRBJ2-3
cdr3_aa: ASSLGFGSTDTQY

v_call: TRBV5-4
j_call: TRBJ1-1
cdr3_aa: ASSPPGTVRENWYTEAF

v_call: TRBV7-8
j_call: TRBJ2-7
cdr3_aa: ASSGHGGISYEQY

v_call: TRBV5-8
j_call: TRBJ1-1
cdr3_aa: ASSLAIHRVNTEAF

v_call: TRBV18
j_call: TRBJ1-2
cdr3_aa: ASSPREASQGYT

v_call: TRBV27
j_call: TRBJ1-2
cdr3_aa: ASRASDRKLYGYT

v_call: TRBV5-1
j_call: TRBJ2-7
cdr3_aa: ASSLGTSGWSSYEQY